These 5 T cell receptor beta chains originate from one sample sequenced in a study of human T cells and chemical hapten exposure. Each CDR3 protein is one row after TCRdb ran MiXCR on the RACE reads. The top ten clones hold about 3% of a sample with roughly 100,000 distinct CDR3 sequences, approximately 9.7% of them seen once. This sample's time point: healthy volunteer bleed at 2 weeks. Extraction of total RNA was performed on unfractionated whole blood. Sequencing used whole blood. The source is a female donor in good health. Some clones in this sample may be carry-over from other donors' samples.

This clonotype occurred many times. CDR3 coding DNA: TGTGCCAGCAGCTTGGGAGGGACGGGCACAGATACGCAGTATTTT. It specifies CASSLGGTGTDTQYF. The rearrangement joins TRBV5-6 to TRBJ2-3; D possibly uses TRBD1 or TRBD2 (5 bases each). Between the trimmed V and J ends, which lost 0 bases and 1 base, there was a span of 9 bases. Looked up from germline, CDR1 is SGHDT and CDR2 is YYEEEE. The CDR3 is made up of 15 amino acids.

Ten or more counts support this clonotype. V is TRBV6-2 or TRBV6-3 and J is TRBJ2-1; 7 bases are a match to TRBD1. Trimming took 4 bases from V and 0 from J; bases not matched to a gene: 6. The CDR3 runs to 16 residues. Germline CDR1 reads MNHEY; CDR2 reads SVGEGT. For the CDR3, the DNA is TGTGCCAGCAGTTGGGGGCCAGGGGGCTCCTACAATGAGCAGTTCTTC. This encodes CASSWGPGGSYNEQFF.

This clonotype was recorded at least ten times. This chain joins TRBV6-2 or TRBV6-3 and TRBJ2-5, with D possibly being TRBD1 or TRBD2 (5 bases each). This CDR3 region has 15 residues. V shed 5 bases and J shed 5 bases, with 18 bases lying between them. CDR1 is MNHEY and CDR2 is SVGEGT in the germline V gene. For the CDR3, the DNA is TGTGCCAGCAGTATCCGACTCTCCGGGGCCGAGACCCAGTACTTC. As protein: CASSIRLSGAETQYF.

The CDR3 sequence: CASSFPLHPELFF. The CDR3 DNA reads as TGTGCCAGCAGTTTTCCTTTACACCCGGAGCTGTTTTTT. The chain has TRBV28 and TRBJ2-2; no definite D call. The germline CDR1 and CDR2 sequences are MDHEN and SYDVKM. With 3 bases removed from V and 10 bases from J, the gap between germline ends came to 12 bases. This CDR3 is 13 amino acids long.

This rearrangement joins TRBV28 to TRBJ1-2; tentatively, D is TRBD1 (6 bases). The V end lost 8 bases, the J end lost 8 bases, and 18 bases lay between the germline ends. The CDR3 spans 13 residues. CDR1 and CDR2 from the germline V gene are MDHEN and SYDVKM. The chain's CDR3 is CASQMEGEMGYTF. The CDR3 DNA reads TGTGCCAGCCAAATGGAGGGGGAAATGGGCTACACCTTC.